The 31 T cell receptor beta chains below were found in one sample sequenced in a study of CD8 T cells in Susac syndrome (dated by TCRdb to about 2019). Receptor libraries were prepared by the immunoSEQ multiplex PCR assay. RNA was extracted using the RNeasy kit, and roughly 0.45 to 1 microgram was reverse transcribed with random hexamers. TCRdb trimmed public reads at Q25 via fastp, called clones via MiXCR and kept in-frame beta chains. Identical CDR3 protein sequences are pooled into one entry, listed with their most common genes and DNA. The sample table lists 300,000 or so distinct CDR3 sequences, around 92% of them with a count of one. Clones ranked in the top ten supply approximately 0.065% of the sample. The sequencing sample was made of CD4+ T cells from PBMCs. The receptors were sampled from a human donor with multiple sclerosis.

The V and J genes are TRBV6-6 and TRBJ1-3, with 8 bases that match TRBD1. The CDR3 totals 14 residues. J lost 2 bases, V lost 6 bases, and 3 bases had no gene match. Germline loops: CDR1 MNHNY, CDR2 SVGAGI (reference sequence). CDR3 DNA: TGTGCCAGCAGGCCACAGGGGGCTGGAAACACCATATATTTT. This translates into CASRPQGAGNTIYF.

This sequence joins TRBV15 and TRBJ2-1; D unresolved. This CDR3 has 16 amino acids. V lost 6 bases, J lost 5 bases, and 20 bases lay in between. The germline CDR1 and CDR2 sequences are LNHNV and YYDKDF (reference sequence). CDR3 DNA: TGTGCCACCAGTAGGTCTTTCGGTGAAACTAACAATGAGCAGTTCTTC. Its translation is CATSRSFGETNNEQFF.

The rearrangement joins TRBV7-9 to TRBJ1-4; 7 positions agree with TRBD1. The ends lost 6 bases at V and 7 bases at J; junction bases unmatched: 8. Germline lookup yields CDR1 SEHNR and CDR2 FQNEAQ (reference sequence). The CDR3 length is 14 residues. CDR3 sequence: CASRGGTAAEKLFF. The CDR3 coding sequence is TGTGCCAGCAGGGGCGGGACAGCAGCTGAAAAACTGTTTTTT.

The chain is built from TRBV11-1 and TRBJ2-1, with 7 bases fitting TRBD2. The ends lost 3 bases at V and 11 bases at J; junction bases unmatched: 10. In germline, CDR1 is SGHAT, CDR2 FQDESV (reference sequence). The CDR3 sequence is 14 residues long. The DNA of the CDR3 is TGTGCCAGCAGCTTTGGGGAGGGAACCTCGAAGCAGTTCTTC. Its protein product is CASSFGEGTSKQFF.

CDR3 protein: CASSGQGIRNEQFF. The CDR3 DNA reads TGTGCCAGCAGCGGACAGGGGATTCGCAATGAGCAGTTCTTC. This chain links TRBV2 with TRBJ2-1; TRBD1 agrees at 9 bases. The CDR3 is 14 residues long. Germline V gene lookup returns CDR1 SNHLY and CDR2 FYNNEI. J gave up 6 bases and V 6 bases, and 6 bases lay outside the gene matches.

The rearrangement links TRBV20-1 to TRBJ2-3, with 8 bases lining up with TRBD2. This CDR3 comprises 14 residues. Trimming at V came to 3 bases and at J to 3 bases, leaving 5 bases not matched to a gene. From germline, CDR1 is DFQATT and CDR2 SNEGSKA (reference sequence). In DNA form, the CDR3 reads TGCAGTGCTAGCCCGAGCGGGGGAACAGATACGCAGTATTTT. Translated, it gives CSASPSGGTDTQYF.

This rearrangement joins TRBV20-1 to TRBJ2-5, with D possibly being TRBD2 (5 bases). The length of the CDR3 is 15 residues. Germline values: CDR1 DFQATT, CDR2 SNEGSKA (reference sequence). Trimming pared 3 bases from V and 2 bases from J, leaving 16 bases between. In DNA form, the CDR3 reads TGCAGTGCTAGTGGGCGGGTTTATTGGCAAGAGACCCAGTACTTC. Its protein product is CSASGRVYWQETQYF.

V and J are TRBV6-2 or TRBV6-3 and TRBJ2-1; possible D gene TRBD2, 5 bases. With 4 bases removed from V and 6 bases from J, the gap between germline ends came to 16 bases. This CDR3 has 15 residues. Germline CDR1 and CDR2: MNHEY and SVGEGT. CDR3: CASSFQGPGVNEQFF. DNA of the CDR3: TGTGCCAGCAGTTTTCAAGGGCCCGGGGTCAATGAGCAGTTCTTC.

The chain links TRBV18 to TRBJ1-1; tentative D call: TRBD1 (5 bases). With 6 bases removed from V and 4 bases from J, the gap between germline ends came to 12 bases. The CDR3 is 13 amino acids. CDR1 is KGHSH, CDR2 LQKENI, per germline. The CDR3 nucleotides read TGTGCCAGCTCGCCCGACAGATCCACTGAAGCTTTCTTT. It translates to CASSPDRSTEAFF.

The CDR3 DNA is TGTGCCAGCAGCCATAGGGGCTTATACAATGAGCAGTTCTTC. Translation gives CASSHRGLYNEQFF. The chain employs TRBV14 and TRBJ2-1; maybe TRBD1 (5 bases). Germline-derived CDR1 and CDR2 are SGHDN and FVKESK. The CDR3 runs to 14 residues. Trimming left V 3 bases short and J 4 bases short, with 10 bases between.

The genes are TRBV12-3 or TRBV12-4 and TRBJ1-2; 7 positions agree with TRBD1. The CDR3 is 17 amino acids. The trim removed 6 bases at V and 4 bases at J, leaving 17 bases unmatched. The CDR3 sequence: CASSSETGDSPPYGYTF. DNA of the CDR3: TGTGCCAGCAGCTCAGAAACAGGGGACTCTCCCCCCTATGGCTACACCTTC.

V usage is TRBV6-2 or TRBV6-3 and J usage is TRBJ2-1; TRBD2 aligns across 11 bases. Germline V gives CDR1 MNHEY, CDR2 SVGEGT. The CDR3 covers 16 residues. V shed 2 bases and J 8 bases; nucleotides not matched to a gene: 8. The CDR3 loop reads CASSYGLLAGVHEQFF. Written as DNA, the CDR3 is TGTGCCAGCAGTTACGGTCTACTAGCGGGAGTTCATGAGCAGTTCTTC.

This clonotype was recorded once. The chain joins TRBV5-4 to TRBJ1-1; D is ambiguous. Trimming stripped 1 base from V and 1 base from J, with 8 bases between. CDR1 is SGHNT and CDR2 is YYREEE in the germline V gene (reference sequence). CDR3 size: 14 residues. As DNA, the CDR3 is TGTGCCAGCAGCTTGATGTTAACGAACACTGAAGCTTTCTTT. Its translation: CASSLMLTNTEAFF.

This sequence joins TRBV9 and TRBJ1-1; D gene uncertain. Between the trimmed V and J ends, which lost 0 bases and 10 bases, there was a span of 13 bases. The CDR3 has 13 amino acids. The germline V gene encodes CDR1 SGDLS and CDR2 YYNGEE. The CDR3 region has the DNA TGTGCCAGCAGCGTAGGGGAGCAAGGAAGAGCTTTCTTT. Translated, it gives CASSVGEQGRAFF.

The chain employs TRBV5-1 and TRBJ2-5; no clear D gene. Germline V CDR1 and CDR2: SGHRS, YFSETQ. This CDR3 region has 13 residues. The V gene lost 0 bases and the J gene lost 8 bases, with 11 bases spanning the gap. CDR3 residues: CASSLVALSTQYF. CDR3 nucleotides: TGCGCCAGCAGCTTGGTGGCCCTATCTACCCAGTACTTC.

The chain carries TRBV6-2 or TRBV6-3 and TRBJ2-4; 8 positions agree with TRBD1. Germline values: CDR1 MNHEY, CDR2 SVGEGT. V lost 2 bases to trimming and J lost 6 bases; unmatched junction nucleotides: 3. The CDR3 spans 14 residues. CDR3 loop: CASSYLGQGNIQYF. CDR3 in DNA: TGTGCCAGCAGTTACCTAGGACAGGGAAACATTCAGTACTTC.

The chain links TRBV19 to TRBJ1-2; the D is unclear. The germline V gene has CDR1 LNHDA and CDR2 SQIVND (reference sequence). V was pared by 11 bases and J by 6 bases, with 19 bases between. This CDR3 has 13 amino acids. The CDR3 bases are TGTGCCCCCCGCGAAGGACCTGGCCATGGCTACACCTTC. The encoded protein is CAPREGPGHGYTF.

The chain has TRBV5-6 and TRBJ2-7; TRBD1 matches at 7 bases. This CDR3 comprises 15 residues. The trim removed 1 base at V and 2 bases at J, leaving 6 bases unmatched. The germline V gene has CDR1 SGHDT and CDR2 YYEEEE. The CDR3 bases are TGTGCCAGCAGCTTGATTCGGGACAGAACCTACGAGCAGTACTTC. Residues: CASSLIRDRTYEQYF. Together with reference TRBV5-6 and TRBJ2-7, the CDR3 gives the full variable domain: DAGVTQSPTHLIKTRGQQVTLRCSPKSGHDTVSWYQQALGQGPQFIFQYYEEEERQRGNFPDRFSGHQFPNYSSELNVNALLLGDSALYLCASSLIRDRTYEQYFGPGTRLTVT.

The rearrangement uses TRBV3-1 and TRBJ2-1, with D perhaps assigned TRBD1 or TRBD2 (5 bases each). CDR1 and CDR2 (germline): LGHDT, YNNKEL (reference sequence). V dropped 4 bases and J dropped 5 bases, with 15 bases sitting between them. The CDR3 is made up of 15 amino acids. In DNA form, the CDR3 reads TGTGCCAGCAGCCTTCCTGACCGAGGGGACAATGAGCAGTTCTTC. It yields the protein CASSLPDRGDNEQFF.

The CDR3 spells CSATGRPFETQYF. The CDR3 coding sequence is TGCAGTGCTACCGGGAGGCCGTTTGAGACCCAGTACTTC. The V gene is TRBV20-1, the J gene TRBJ2-5; 7 bases agree with TRBD2. V shed 4 bases, J shed 5 bases, and the junction held 7 bases outside the gene matches. This CDR3 comprises 13 residues. Germline loops: CDR1 DFQATT, CDR2 SNEGSKA (reference sequence).

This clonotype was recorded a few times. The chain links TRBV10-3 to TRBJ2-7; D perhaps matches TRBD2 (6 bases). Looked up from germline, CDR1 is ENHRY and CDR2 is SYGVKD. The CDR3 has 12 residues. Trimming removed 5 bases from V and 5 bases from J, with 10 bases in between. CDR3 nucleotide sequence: TGTGCCATCAGTTCCGGAGGGGACGAGCAGTACTTC. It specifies CAISSGGDEQYF.

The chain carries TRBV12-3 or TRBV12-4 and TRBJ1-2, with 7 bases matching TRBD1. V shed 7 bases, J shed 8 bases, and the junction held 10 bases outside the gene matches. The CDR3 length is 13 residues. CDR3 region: CASNDRAGGGYTF. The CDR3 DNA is TGTGCCAGCAACGACAGGGCAGGAGGCGGCTACACCTTC.

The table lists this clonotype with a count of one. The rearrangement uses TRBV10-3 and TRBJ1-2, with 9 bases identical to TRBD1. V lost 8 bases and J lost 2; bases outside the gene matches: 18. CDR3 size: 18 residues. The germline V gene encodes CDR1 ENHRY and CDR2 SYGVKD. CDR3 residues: CAIADRGPIPPPNYGYTF. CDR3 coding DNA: TGTGCCATCGCGGACAGGGGACCGATCCCACCCCCCAACTATGGCTACACCTTC.

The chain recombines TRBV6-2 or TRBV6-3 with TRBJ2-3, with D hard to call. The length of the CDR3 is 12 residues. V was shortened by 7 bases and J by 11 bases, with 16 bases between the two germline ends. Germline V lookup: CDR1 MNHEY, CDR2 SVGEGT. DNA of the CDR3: TGTGCCAGCACCCCCCGAGGTGGTAGGCAGTATTTT. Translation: CASTPRGGRQYF.

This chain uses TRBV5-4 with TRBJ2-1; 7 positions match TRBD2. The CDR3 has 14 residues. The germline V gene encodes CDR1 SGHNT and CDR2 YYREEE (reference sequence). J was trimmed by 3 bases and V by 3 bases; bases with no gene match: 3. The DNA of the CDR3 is TGTGCCAGCAGCTACCGGGACTACTACAATGAGCAGTTCTTC. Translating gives CASSYRDYYNEQFF.

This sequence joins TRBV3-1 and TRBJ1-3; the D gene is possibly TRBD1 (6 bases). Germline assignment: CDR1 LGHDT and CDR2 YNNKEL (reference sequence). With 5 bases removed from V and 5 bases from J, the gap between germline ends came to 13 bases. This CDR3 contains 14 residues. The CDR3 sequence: CASSFGQRRNTIYF. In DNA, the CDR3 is TGTGCCAGCAGCTTTGGACAGCGGAGAAACACCATATATTTT.

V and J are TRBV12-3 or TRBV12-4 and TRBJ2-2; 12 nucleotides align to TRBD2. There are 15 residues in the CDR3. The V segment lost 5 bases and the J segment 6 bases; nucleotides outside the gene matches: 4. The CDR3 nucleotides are TGTGCCAGCAGTCTCTCTAGCGGGAGGGCCGGGGAGCTGTTTTTT. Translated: CASSLSSGRAGELFF.

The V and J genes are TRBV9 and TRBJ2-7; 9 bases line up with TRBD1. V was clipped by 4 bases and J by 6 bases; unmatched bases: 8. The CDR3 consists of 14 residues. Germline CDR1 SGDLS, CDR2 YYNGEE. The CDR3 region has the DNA TGTGCCAGCAGCTTACACCCGGACAGGGGCGAGCAGTACTTC. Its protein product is CASSLHPDRGEQYF.

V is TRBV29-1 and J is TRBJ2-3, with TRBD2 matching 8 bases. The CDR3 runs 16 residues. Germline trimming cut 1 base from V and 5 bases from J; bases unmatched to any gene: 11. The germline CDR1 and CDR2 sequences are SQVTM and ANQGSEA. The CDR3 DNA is TGCAGCGTTGAAGGAGAGGGCCAGCGGGGGCGAGATACGCAGTATTTT. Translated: CSVEGEGQRGRDTQYF.

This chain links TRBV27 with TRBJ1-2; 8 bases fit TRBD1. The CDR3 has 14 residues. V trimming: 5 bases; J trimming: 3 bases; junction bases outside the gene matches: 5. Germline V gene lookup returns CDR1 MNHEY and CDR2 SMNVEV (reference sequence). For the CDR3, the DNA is TGTGCCAGCAGTCCGACAGGGGCCCACTATGGCTACACCTTC. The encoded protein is CASSPTGAHYGYTF.

CDR3 protein: CASRGGRGEQFF. The DNA of the CDR3 is TGTGCCAGCAGGGGGGGGCGGGGTGAGCAGTTCTTC. J is TRBJ2-1 and V is TRBV7-9; possibly TRBD2 for D (7 bases). The CDR3 is 12 residues long. From germline, CDR1 is SEHNR and CDR2 FQNEAQ (reference sequence). Trimming stripped 6 bases from V and 9 bases from J, with 12 bases between.